This T cell receptor (beta chain) was identified in a study of CXCR3-negative and CXCR3-positive naive CD8 T cells. Whole-study results and caveats: For naive cells, CXCR3-negative and CXCR3-positive subsets had similar TRBV-TRBJ usage; for memory cells, usage differed. CXCR3 expression partially decreased after cryopreservation; most assays used fresh PBMCs. Diversity was high in both naive subsets and much lower in memory cells. The authors found comparable surface CD5 between naive subsets and inferred TCR strength from TRB CDR3 properties.

UMI-tagged TRB cDNA libraries were built via 5' RACE. TCRdb re-called the 5' RACE reads; one entry per CDR3 protein, DNA not given. Its listing shows some 9,600 distinct CDR3 sequences. This CDR3 spans 15 amino acids. Germline V gene lookup returns CDR1 SGHTA and CDR2 FQGNSA. For this clonotype: Its antigen is not known.

Input material: naive CXCR3- CD8+ T cells from blood. The subset denotes: CD45RO-CCR7+CD27+CD95- naive CD8+ T cells lacking CXCR3 (TNR3-). This receptor was obtained from a human donor in good health. Some clones in this sample may be carry-over from other donors' samples. The chain has TRBV7-2 and TRBJ2-3. The CDR3 region is CASSEGLAATDTQYF.